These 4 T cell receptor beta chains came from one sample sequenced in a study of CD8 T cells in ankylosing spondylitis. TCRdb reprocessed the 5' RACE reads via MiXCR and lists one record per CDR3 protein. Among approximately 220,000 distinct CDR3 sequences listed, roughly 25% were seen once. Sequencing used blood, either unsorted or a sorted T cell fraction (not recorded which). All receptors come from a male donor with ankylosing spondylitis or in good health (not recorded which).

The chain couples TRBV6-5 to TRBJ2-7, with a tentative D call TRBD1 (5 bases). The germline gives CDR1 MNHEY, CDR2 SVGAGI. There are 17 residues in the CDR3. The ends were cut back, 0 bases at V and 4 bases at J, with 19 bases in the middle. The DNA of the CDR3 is TGTGCCAGCAGTTACTCCTATAGTACAGGCCACCAGTACGAGCAGTACTTC. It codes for CASSYSYSTGHQYEQYF.

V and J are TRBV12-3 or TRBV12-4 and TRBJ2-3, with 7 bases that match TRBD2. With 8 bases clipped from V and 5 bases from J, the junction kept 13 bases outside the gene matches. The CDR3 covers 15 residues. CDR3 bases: TGTGCCAGCTCGTCTCTAGCGGAGGGCGGAGATACGCAGTATTTT. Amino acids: CASSSLAEGGDTQYF.

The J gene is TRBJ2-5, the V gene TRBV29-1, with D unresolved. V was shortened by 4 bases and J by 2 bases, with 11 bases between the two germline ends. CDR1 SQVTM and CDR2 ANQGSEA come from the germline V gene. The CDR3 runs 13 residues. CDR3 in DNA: TGCAGCGTTGTATCGCCGAGTCAAGAGACCCAGTACTTC. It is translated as CSVVSPSQETQYF.

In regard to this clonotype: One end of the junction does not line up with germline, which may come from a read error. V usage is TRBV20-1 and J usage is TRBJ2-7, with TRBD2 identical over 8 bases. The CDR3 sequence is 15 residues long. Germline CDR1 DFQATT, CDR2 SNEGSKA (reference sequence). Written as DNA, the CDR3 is TGCAGTGCTAGAGCCTATAGCGGGGCGTCCTCCGAGCAGTACTTC. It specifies CSARAYSGASSEQYF.